Listed below are T cell receptor beta chains from one sample, sequenced in a study of cytomegalovirus exposure and HLA in healthy donors. Assay: immunoSEQ multiplex PCR; the TCRdb copy retains only in-frame clones and omits some. This sample carries roughly 150,000 clones, approximately 80% of them seen once, and the ten largest clones take 2.5% to 3.5%. What was sequenced was PBMCs. The source of these receptors is a male donor in good health and CMV-seronegative. Each CDR3 is given with its conserved first and last residue. Each record gives: J gene, V gene, clone size, D gene, CDR3 DNA, CDR3 protein. A D gene is named only where the DNA matches it firmly. The listing skips clone size in some rows; elsewhere it reads once, few, many or a size class.

TRBJ1-6 | TRBV28 | NA | NA | TGTGCCAGCAGTACGCCCAGCGGGTCACCCCTCCACTTT | CASSTPSGSPLHF
TRBJ2-2 | TRBV15 | NA | NA | TGTGCCACCAGCAGAGTTACAGGGTCGAACACCGGGGAGCTGTTTTTT | CATSRVTGSNTGELFF
TRBJ1-1 | TRBV6-1 | NA | TRBD1 | TGTGCCGCTCGACAGGGCCGGGTCAGGAACACTGAAGCTTTCTTT | CAARQGRVRNTEAFF
TRBJ1-6 | TRBV4-1 | NA | NA | TGCGCCAGCAGCCAAGATCTAAGGAACAGACAAGTAAATAATTCACCCCTCCACTTT | CASSQDLRNRQVNNSPLHF
TRBJ2-1 | TRBV5-4 | NA | TRBD2 | TGTGCCAGCAGCTCCGGGACTAGCGGGTATATGGAGCAGTTCTTC | CASSSGTSGYMEQFF
TRBJ2-1 | TRBV18 | NA | NA | TGTGCCAGCTCACCACCATACGGCTACAATGAGCAGTTCTTC | CASSPPYGYNEQFF
TRBJ2-2 | TRBV5-1 | NA | TRBD1 | TGCGCCAGCAGCCTGGACAGGGTGAGGGCCGGGGAGCTGTTTTTT | CASSLDRVRAGELFF
TRBJ2-7 | TRBV2 | NA | NA | TGTGCCAGCACCGATAGGACTTTTAGCTCCTACGAGCAGTACTTC | CASTDRTFSSYEQYF
TRBJ2-5 | TRBV4-1 | NA | TRBD2 | TGCGCCAGCAGCCAAGATTCGGTATTAGCGGGTCAAGAGACCCAGTACTTC | CASSQDSVLAGQETQYF
TRBJ2-7 | TRBV7-9 | NA | TRBD1 | TGTGCCAGCAGCCCGGGGGCGGGACAGGGCCACGAGCAGTACTTC | CASSPGAGQGHEQYF
TRBJ1-5 | TRBV5-8 | NA | TRBD1 | TGTGCCAGCAGCCCTACAGGGGGCATTGAGCCCCAGCATTTT | CASSPTGGIEPQHF
TRBJ1-6 | TRBV6-1 | few | NA | TGTGCCAGCAGTGAAGTCCCCGATTCACCCCTCCACTTT | CASSEVPDSPLHF
TRBJ2-2 | TRBV18 | NA | TRBD2 | TGTGCCAGCTCACAAAAGGGACTAGCGGAGACGAACACCGGGGAGCTGTTTTTT | CASSQKGLAETNTGELFF
TRBJ2-3 | TRBV5-1 | NA | NA | TGCGCCAGCAGCCGGTCAGGGGATGAGCGGAGAGGGACAGATACGCAGTATTTT | CASSRSGDERRGTDTQYF
TRBJ1-2 | TRBV28 | NA | TRBD1 | TGTGCCAGCAGCTTACAGGGGTATGGCTACACCTTC | CASSLQGYGYTF
TRBJ1-2 | TRBV2 | NA | TRBD1 | TGTGCCAGCAGCGGACAGGGGGTCTCAGGCTACACCTTC | CASSGQGVSGYTF
TRBJ1-5 | TRBV28 | NA | TRBD1 | TGTGCCAGCCGCCGACAGGGGGCAAGGCAGCCCCAGCATTTT | CASRRQGARQPQHF
TRBJ1-2 | TRBV4-1 | NA | NA | TGCGCCAGCAGCCAAGATCCTGCCAGAGGTTCTGGCTACACCTTC | CASSQDPARGSGYTF